Below, 25 T cell receptor beta chains from the same sample are listed, as sequenced in a study of regulatory T cells in long-lasting Graves disease. The time point was: newly diagnosed GD, antithyroid drugs for less than 3 months. With RNA extracted from PBMCs as input, the TCR library was made. The authors built TCR beta libraries using iRepertoire HTBI primers and Arm-PCR of CDR3 regions. TCRdb ran MiXCR on the multiplex PCR reads and lists one entry per CDR3 protein. The table has around 400,000 distinct CDR3 sequences, about 15% seen once; the top ten hold around 7.6%. These data were likewise used in another study, on T cells in Graves' hyperthyroidism and ophthalmopathy.

The material sequenced was peripheral blood mononuclear cells (PBMCs), taken at new diagnosis, from a patient treated with antithyroid drugs. The receptors were gathered from a woman between 40 and 55 years old with Graves disease.

This clonotype was seen a few times. V and J are TRBV4-2 and TRBJ2-5; maybe TRBD2 (6 bases). Germline values: CDR1 LGHNA, CDR2 YNFKEQ. The CDR3 has 13 residues. Trimming removed 4 bases at V and 1 base at J, with 7 bases between. CDR3 nucleotide sequence: TGTGCCAGCAGCCCAGCGGGCCAAGAGACCCAGTACTTC. Its protein product is CASSPAGQETQYF.

This clonotype has only a few counts. This may arise from a read error, as a much more abundant clone is one base away. The chain couples TRBV6-1 to TRBJ1-4; no clear D. Trimming took off 5 bases at V and 5 bases at J, with 18 bases between the two ends. CDR3 size: 16 residues. Germline V gene data show CDR1 as MNHNS and CDR2 as SASEGT. The CDR3 nucleotides are TGTGCCAGCAGTCCCTTAAACGGACGGCCGAATGAAAAACTGTTTTTT. Amino acid sequence: CASSPLNGRPNEKLFF.

In this sample, this clonotype turned up many times. The chain combines TRBV25-1 with TRBJ2-2, with TRBD1 identical over 7 bases. V shed 8 bases, J shed 7 bases, and the junction held 4 bases outside the gene matches. Germline CDR1 is MGHDK and CDR2 is SYGVNS. This CDR3 is built from 12 residues. In DNA, the CDR3 is TGTGCCAGCCAGGGGGATGGCGGGGAGCTGTTTTTT. This codes for CASQGDGGELFF.

Ten or more counts support this clonotype. J is TRBJ1-2 and V is TRBV29-1, with D unresolved. This CDR3 contains 11 residues. The V gene lost 6 bases and the J gene lost 8 bases, with 13 bases spanning the gap. The germline CDR1 and CDR2 sequences are SQVTM and ANQGSEA. The CDR3 sequence: CSVLLTEGYTF. In nucleotides, the CDR3 is TGCAGCGTCCTACTAACTGAGGGCTACACCTTC. The variable domain in full, completed from reference TRBV29-1 and TRBJ1-2, reads SAVISQKPSRDICQRGTSLTIQCQVDSQVTMMFWYRQQPGQSLTLIATANQGSEATYESGFVIDKFPISRPNLTFSTLTVSNMSPEDSSIYLCSVLLTEGYTFGSGTRLTVV.

This clonotype was counted ten times or more. This chain links TRBV7-9 with TRBJ2-7; D is perhaps TRBD1 (5 bases). Trimming removed 7 bases from V and 7 bases from J, with 14 bases in between. Germline V gene sequence: CDR1 SEHNR, CDR2 FQNEAQ (reference sequence). The CDR3 is 12 residues long. The CDR3 bases are TGTGCCAGCACCAACAATAGGGGAGAGCAGTACTTC. Residues: CASTNNRGEQYF.

This rearrangement joins TRBV5-4 to TRBJ2-3; 13 bases map to TRBD2. With V trimmed by 4 bases and J by 7 bases, 6 bases remained unmatched. CDR1 is SGHNT and CDR2 is YYREEE in the germline V gene (reference sequence). The CDR3 sequence is 15 residues long. CDR3 in DNA: TGTGCCAGCAGCCTGGGACTAGCGGGGATTAATACGCAGTATTTT. Amino acid sequence: CASSLGLAGINTQYF.

This clonotype was counted ten times or more. This chain uses TRBV2 with TRBJ2-2; 9 nucleotides line up with TRBD2. Losses at the gene ends were 6 bases for V and 4 bases for J; bases not matched to a gene: 12. The germline CDR1 and CDR2 sequences are SNHLY and FYNNEI. The CDR3 consists of 17 residues. CDR3 sequence reads: CASRKSSGSRGTGELFF. The CDR3, as DNA: TGTGCCAGCAGGAAGAGTAGCGGGAGTCGCGGCACCGGGGAGCTGTTTTTT.

This clonotype was seen ten or more times. CDR3 DNA sequence: TGTGCCAGCAGGCCGACTAACTCCTACGAGCAGTACTTC. Its translation is CASRPTNSYEQYF. The chain carries TRBV2 and TRBJ2-7; D might be TRBD2 (5 bases). With 6 bases removed from V and 0 bases from J, the gap between germline ends came to 9 bases. This CDR3 spans 13 amino acids. In germline, CDR1 is SNHLY, CDR2 FYNNEI. Drawing the rest from reference TRBV2 and TRBJ2-7, the complete variable domain is EPEVTQTPSHQVTQMGQEVILRCVPISNHLYFYWYRQILGQKVEFLVSFYNNEISEKSEIFDDQFSVERPDGSNFTLKIRSTKLEDSAMYFCASRPTNSYEQYFGPGTRLTVT.

The chain has TRBV20-1 and TRBJ2-3, with D perhaps TRBD1 or TRBD2 (5 bases each). The V end lost 6 bases, the J end lost 4 bases, and 20 bases lay between the germline ends. This CDR3 is 15 amino acids long. Per germline, CDR1 DFQATT and CDR2 SNEGSKA (reference sequence). Here the CDR3 DNA reads TGCAGTGCCCACGCCAGAGGGGCTGTGGCAGATACGCAGTATTTT. Translation gives CSAHARGAVADTQYF.

This clonotype appeared a few times. This chain connects TRBV27 to TRBJ2-3; D remains unclear. The length of the CDR3 is 15 residues. Germline lookup yields CDR1 MNHEY and CDR2 SMNVEV (reference sequence). Trimming removed 5 bases at V and 0 bases at J, with 12 bases between. The CDR3 here is CASSPFSASTDTQYF. The CDR3 DNA reads TGTGCCAGCAGTCCCTTCTCGGCGAGCACAGATACGCAGTATTTT.

V and J are TRBV5-1 and TRBJ1-2; D remains ambiguous. CDR3 length equals 15 residues. V was pared by 5 bases and J by 3 bases, with 17 bases between. CDR1 is SGHRS and CDR2 is YFSETQ in the germline V gene. This CDR3 is CASRTLNTPYYGYTF. In DNA, the CDR3 is TGCGCCAGCAGGACTTTAAACACACCTTACTATGGCTACACCTTC.

This clonotype was seen at least ten times. The chain combines TRBV10-3 with TRBJ2-5; D not certain. Trimming pared 6 bases from V and 5 bases from J, leaving 13 bases between. The germline gives CDR1 ENHRY, CDR2 SYGVKD. CDR3 length: 13 amino acids. The CDR3 reads CAIRRTDLETQYF. CDR3 sequence (DNA): TGTGCCATCAGGCGCACAGACTTGGAGACCCAGTACTTC.

This clonotype was detected many times. V and J are TRBV12-3 or TRBV12-4 and TRBJ1-1; 9 nucleotides align to TRBD1. This CDR3 spans 15 amino acids. V lost 1 base to trimming and J lost 5 bases; unmatched junction nucleotides: 5. DNA of the CDR3: TGTGCCAGCAGTTTAGAGGACAGGGGCAGGACTGAAGCTTTCTTT. Encoded protein: CASSLEDRGRTEAFF.

This clonotype was found many times. The chain combines TRBV5-1 with TRBJ2-2; 7 bases agree with TRBD1. This CDR3 region has 16 residues. The V and J ends lost 0 bases and 4 bases, in that order; junction bases with no gene match: 6. Germline values: CDR1 SGHRS, CDR2 YFSETQ. The CDR3 region is CASSLGQGRGTGELFF. DNA for the CDR3: TGCGCCAGCAGCTTGGGACAGGGACGAGGCACCGGGGAGCTGTTTTTT.

A note on this clonotype: A read error may explain this, as a much larger clone is one base away. J is TRBJ2-7 and V is TRBV7-9, with TRBD2 matching over 8 bases. The CDR3 is made up of 15 amino acids. Germline CDR1 is SEHNR and CDR2 is FQNEAQ (reference sequence). This CDR3 is CTSSYFTGGPTEQYF. In nucleotides, the CDR3 is TGTACCAGCAGCTATTTCACGGGAGGGCCAACCGAGCAGTACTTC.

Ten or more counts support this clonotype. This chain joins TRBV29-1 and TRBJ1-1; 12 nucleotides match TRBD1. CDR1 and CDR2 (germline): SQVTM, ANQGSEA. Trimming took 3 bases from V and 1 from J; bases not matched to a gene: 6. The CDR3 loop spans 16 amino acids. The CDR3 sequence is CSVDGGQGAGNTEAFF. Written as DNA, the CDR3 is TGCAGCGTTGATGGGGGACAGGGGGCGGGGAACACTGAAGCTTTCTTT. Full variable domain (missing parts from reference TRBV29-1 and TRBJ1-1): SAVISQKPSRDICQRGTSLTIQCQVDSQVTMMFWYRQQPGQSLTLIATANQGSEATYESGFVIDKFPISRPNLTFSTLTVSNMSPEDSSIYLCSVDGGQGAGNTEAFFGQGTRLTVV.

This clonotype was seen repeatedly, ten times or more. This chain links TRBV15 with TRBJ2-1; D gene ambiguous. V lost 0 bases, J lost 8 bases, and 11 bases lay in between. This CDR3 has 14 residues. Germline V gives CDR1 LNHNV, CDR2 YYDKDF (reference sequence). CDR3 region: CATSREVVVDEQFF. The CDR3 DNA reads as TGTGCCACCAGCAGAGAGGTAGTTGTTGATGAGCAGTTCTTC. Supplemented by reference TRBV15 and TRBJ2-1, the full variable domain reads DAMVIQNPRYQVTQFGKPVTLSCSQTLNHNVMYWYQQKSSQAPKLLFHYYDKDFNNEADTPDNFQSRRPNTSFCFLDIRSPGLGDTAMYLCATSREVVVDEQFFGPGTRLTVL.

The sample holds many counts of this clonotype. The chain recombines TRBV28 with TRBJ2-2; a possible D gene is TRBD2 (6 bases). This CDR3 is 14 amino acids long. The V end lost 6 bases, the J end lost 0 bases, and 8 bases lay between the germline ends. In germline, CDR1 is MDHEN, CDR2 SYDVKM. DNA for the CDR3: TGTGCCAGCAGAGGGAGGTCGAACACCGGGGAGCTGTTTTTT. The encoded protein is CASRGRSNTGELFF. Drawing the rest from reference TRBV28 and TRBJ2-2, the complete variable domain is DVKVTQSSRYLVKRTGEKVFLECVQDMDHENMFWYRQDPGLGLRLIYFSYDVKMKEKGDIPEGYSVSREKKERFSLILESASTNQTSMYLCASRGRSNTGELFFGEGSRLTVL.

This clonotype was recorded many times. V is TRBV10-3 and J is TRBJ2-5; D is uncertain. Germline assignment: CDR1 ENHRY and CDR2 SYGVKD. V was shortened by 4 bases and J by 4 bases, with 10 bases between the two germline ends. This CDR3 has 13 residues. In DNA form, the CDR3 reads TGTGCCATCAGTGCCTCCCTGGTAGAGACCCAGTACTTC. Translation: CAISASLVETQYF.

V and J are TRBV5-1 and TRBJ1-2; 7 bases are shared with TRBD1. The V gene's germline CDR1 is SGHRS and CDR2 YFSETQ. The CDR3 sequence is 14 residues long. V lost 4 bases to trimming and J lost 7 bases; unmatched junction nucleotides: 10. In DNA form, the CDR3 reads TGCGCCAGCAGCACATCCACAGGGGCGGGTGGCTACACCTTC. Its protein product is CASSTSTGAGGYTF.

This clonotype was seen at least ten times. The chain recombines TRBV27 with TRBJ1-1; D remains unclear. The CDR3 spans 17 residues. The germline V gene encodes CDR1 MNHEY and CDR2 SMNVEV (reference sequence). The V and J ends lost 4 bases and 1 base respectively, with 19 bases between them. The CDR3 here is CASSSLPISYGNTEAFF. CDR3 DNA: TGTGCCAGCAGTTCCCTCCCAATTTCTTACGGGAACACTGAAGCTTTCTTT.

There are many counts of this clonotype. The genes are TRBV27 and TRBJ2-7; no firm D call. Trimming took 5 bases from V and 7 from J, leaving 15 bases between them. Germline V gene sequence: CDR1 MNHEY, CDR2 SMNVEV (reference sequence). The CDR3 is 13 residues long. The CDR3 is CASSPRPEWEQYF. In DNA, the CDR3 is TGTGCCAGCAGTCCCCGACCGGAGTGGGAGCAGTACTTC.

The chain has TRBV6-2 or TRBV6-3 and TRBJ2-1; possibly TRBD1 or TRBD2 for D (5 bases each). Between the trimmed V and J ends, which lost 5 bases and 3 bases, there was a span of 14 bases. Germline CDR1 and CDR2: MNHEY and SVGEGT. This CDR3 has 15 amino acids. CDR3 amino acids: CASSAYRGLYNEQFF. For the CDR3, the DNA is TGTGCCAGCAGTGCCTATCGGGGCCTCTACAATGAGCAGTTCTTC.

This clonotype has more than one count but fewer than ten. The gene calls are TRBV4-3 and TRBJ1-5; no reliable D call. V lost 0 bases, J lost 11 bases, and 14 bases lay in between. Looked up from germline, CDR1 is LGHNA and CDR2 is YSLEER. CDR3 length equals 14 residues. The DNA of the CDR3 is TGCGCCAGCAGCCAAGAGCGGAGCGCCGGGACCCAGCATTTT. Encoded protein: CASSQERSAGTQHF.

This clonotype appeared many times. The rearrangement uses TRBV30 and TRBJ1-1; D unclear. This CDR3 region has 12 residues. Deletions cut 2 bases from V and 0 bases from J, with 4 bases between. Germline V gives CDR1 GTSNPN, CDR2 SVGIG (reference sequence). In DNA form, the CDR3 reads TGTGCCTGGAGTCCAATGAACACTGAAGCTTTCTTT. Its protein is CAWSPMNTEAFF.